A single T cell receptor (beta chain) is shown here with its context. Its antigen is currently unknown. V was shortened by 7 bases and J by 2 bases, with 17 bases between the two germline ends. There are 15 residues in the CDR3. Germline V gives CDR1 MNHEY, CDR2 SMNVEV (reference sequence). Reverse transcription of all isolated RNA meant that expressed TCRB transcripts were sequenced. Sequencing used immunoSEQ multiplex PCR; TCRdb keeps in-frame clones, though not all of them. The sample lists just over 600,000 clones, around 15% occurring once. This sample stems from a study of beta chain features in type 1 diabetes. Findings of the study overall: Naive, central memory and Treg TCRB repertoires appeared more alike in patients than in healthy donors.

The clonotype was recovered from a young man in good health. Sequenced material: naive CD4+ T cells from blood. The chain links TRBV27 to TRBJ1-1, with D perhaps matching TRBD1 (5 bases). CDR3 nucleotide sequence: TGTGCCAGCACTGGACCCGGGGCGCTTAACACTGAAGCTTTCTTT. This encodes CASTGPGALNTEAFF.